Following are 25 T cell receptor beta chains from one sample sequenced in a study of shared clonotypes between healthy human individuals. In the naive CD8 group, cells lacked CD45RO and were positively selected for CCR7, so terminally differentiated effector memory CD45RA+ cells were left out. The protocol was immunoSEQ multiplex PCR, while the TCRdb copy is restricted to in-frame clones and leaves out a portion. Of about 2.2 million clones in the sample, about 93% were seen once. The specimen sequenced was naive CD8+ T cells from PBMCs. All receptors come from a man aged 18 to 30 in good health. Some clones in this sample may be carry-over from other donors' samples.

The gene calls are TRBV9 and TRBJ2-7; D ambiguous. The CDR3 sequence is 15 residues long. Germline lookup yields CDR1 SGDLS and CDR2 YYNGEE. Deletions cut 0 bases from V and 3 bases from J, with 13 bases between. This chain's CDR3 is CASSVEPGTGYEQYF. In DNA, the CDR3 is TGTGCCAGCAGCGTAGAACCGGGTACGGGCTACGAGCAGTACTTC. Complete variable domain (other parts from reference TRBV9 and TRBJ2-7): DSGVTQTPKHLITATGQRVTLRCSPRSGDLSVYWYQQSLDQGLQFLIQYYNGEERAKGNILERFSAQQFPDLHSELNLSSLELGDSALYFCASSVEPGTGYEQYFGPGTRLTVT.

The V call is TRBV14, the J call TRBJ1-3; a possible D gene is TRBD1 (5 bases). This CDR3 spans 16 amino acids. The germline CDR1 and CDR2 sequences are SGHDN and FVKESK. Trimming left V 1 base short and J 2 bases short, with 12 bases between. Written as DNA, the CDR3 is TGTGCCAGCAGCCAAGGCAGGGCGTTGGCTGGAAACACCATATATTTT. Amino acid sequence: CASSQGRALAGNTIYF.

The chain recombines TRBV19 with TRBJ1-4, with 8 bases matching TRBD1. The CDR3 spans 14 residues. CDR1 and CDR2 from the germline V gene are LNHDA and SQIVND (reference sequence). The V segment lost 5 bases and the J segment 6 bases; nucleotides outside the gene matches: 5. CDR3 coding DNA: TGTGCCAGTAGTCAGGGGGCTAGGGATGAAAAACTGTTTTTT. This sequence encodes CASSQGARDEKLFF. Together with reference TRBV19 and TRBJ1-4, the CDR3 gives the full variable domain: DGGITQSPKYLFRKEGQNVTLSCEQNLNHDAMYWYRQDPGQGLRLIYYSQIVNDFQKGDIAEGYSVSREKKESFPLTVTSAQKNPTAFYLCASSQGARDEKLFFGSGTQLSVL.

For the CDR3, the DNA is TGTGCCAGCAGCTTAGTCATGGTTTTAGGAGAGCAGTACTTC. Protein: CASSLVMVLGEQYF. The chain links TRBV7-9 to TRBJ2-7, with D uncertain. V was pared by 1 base and J by 7 bases, with 14 bases between. Per the germline V gene, CDR1 is SEHNR and CDR2 is FQNEAQ (reference sequence). The CDR3 sequence is 14 residues long. Looking up the rest from reference TRBV7-9 and TRBJ2-7 gives the full variable domain: DTGVSQNPRHKITKRGQNVTFRCDPISEHNRLYWYRQTLGQGPEFLTYFQNEAQLEKSRLLSDRFSAERPKGSFSTLEIQRTEQGDSAMYLCASSLVMVLGEQYFGPGTRLTVT.

J is TRBJ1-1 and V is TRBV7-8; D unresolved. Germline assignment: CDR1 SGHVS and CDR2 FQNEAQ. V lost 2 bases to trimming and J lost 1 base, with 8 bases between them. The CDR3 has 14 residues. CDR3 sequence: CASSLRHTNTEAFF. The CDR3 DNA reads as TGTGCCAGCAGCTTAAGGCACACGAACACTGAAGCTTTCTTT.

The chain recombines TRBV14 with TRBJ1-2; D unclear. Trimming took 3 bases from V and 7 from J, leaving 21 bases between them. CDR1 and CDR2 from the germline V gene are SGHDN and FVKESK. The CDR3 spans 16 residues. CDR3 in DNA: TGTGCCAGCAGCCATGCTATCCGGGATGGAGCTCGTGGCTACACCTTC. Protein sequence: CASSHAIRDGARGYTF.

DNA for the CDR3: TGTGCCAGCAGCTTGGTTACAGCTCCTCTCTATGGCTACACCTTC. Translated: CASSLVTAPLYGYTF. The V call is TRBV5-4, the J call TRBJ1-2; D gene unclear. This CDR3 is 15 amino acids long. The germline V gene has CDR1 SGHNT and CDR2 YYREEE (reference sequence). Deletions cut 0 bases from V and 4 bases from J, with 13 bases between.

The chain couples TRBV7-9 to TRBJ2-3, with TRBD1 matching over 10 bases. Trimming at V came to 1 base and at J to 3 bases, leaving 10 bases not matched to a gene. The CDR3 consists of 18 residues. Germline CDR1 SEHNR, CDR2 FQNEAQ (reference sequence). CDR3 nucleotides: TGTGCCAGCAGCTTAGTCGTTATCGACAGGGGGCGTACAGATACGCAGTATTTT. Translation gives CASSLVVIDRGRTDTQYF.

The chain recombines TRBV4-2 with TRBJ2-1; TRBD1 is a possible D gene (6 bases). The germline V gene has CDR1 LGHNA and CDR2 YNFKEQ. Trimming took off 3 bases at V and 8 bases at J, with 11 bases between the two ends. This CDR3 is built from 13 residues. The CDR3 loop reads CASSQTGTHEQFF. The CDR3 nucleotides are TGTGCCAGCAGCCAGACAGGCACGCATGAGCAGTTCTTC.

This sequence joins TRBV27 and TRBJ1-1; D uncertain. V lost 0 bases and J lost 8, with 7 bases in between. This CDR3 is 12 amino acids long. The germline CDR1 and CDR2 sequences are MNHEY and SMNVEV (reference sequence). Here the CDR3 reads CASSLSSGEAFF. As DNA, the CDR3 is TGTGCCAGCAGTTTATCGTCTGGGGAAGCTTTCTTT.

The chain uses TRBV16 and TRBJ2-3; the match to TRBD2 covers 8 bases. Germline assignment: CDR1 KGHSY and CDR2 FQNENV. The CDR3 is 18 residues long. The V segment lost 0 bases and the J segment 0 bases; nucleotides outside the gene matches: 8. CDR3 coding DNA: TGTGCCAGCAGCCAATCGATTGGGTCTAGCGGGAGCACAGATACGCAGTATTTT. Translating gives CASSQSIGSSGSTDTQYF.

V is TRBV19 and J is TRBJ2-2; tentatively, D is TRBD1 (6 bases). With 3 bases removed from V and 6 bases from J, the gap between germline ends came to 17 bases. The CDR3 is 16 residues long. From germline, CDR1 is LNHDA and CDR2 SQIVND (reference sequence). The chain's CDR3 is CASSIDAGVKAGELFF. The CDR3 DNA is TGTGCCAGTAGTATTGATGCAGGGGTTAAGGCCGGGGAGCTGTTTTTT.

Turning to this clone: Other DNA sequences in the same sample also yield this CDR3. This chain joins TRBV28 and TRBJ2-7; D may be TRBD2 (6 bases). This CDR3 has 14 residues. Trimming took off 7 bases at V and 0 bases at J, with 13 bases between the two ends. Looked up from germline, CDR1 is MDHEN and CDR2 is SYDVKM. This CDR3 reads CASTQTGSSYEQYF. The DNA for the CDR3 is TGTGCCAGCACCCAGACCGGGAGCTCCTACGAGCAGTACTTC. Full variable domain (outside the CDR3, taken from reference TRBV28 and TRBJ2-7): DVKVTQSSRYLVKRTGEKVFLECVQDMDHENMFWYRQDPGLGLRLIYFSYDVKMKEKGDIPEGYSVSREKKERFSLILESASTNQTSMYLCASTQTGSSYEQYFGPGTRLTVT.

The chain joins TRBV7-8 to TRBJ1-4; no clear D gene. Trimming shortened V by 1 base and J by 7 bases, and 10 bases separated the two germline ends. The V gene's germline CDR1 is SGHVS and CDR2 FQNEAQ. CDR3 length equals 14 residues. The CDR3 loop is CASSLGGRIEKLFF. The DNA of the CDR3 is TGTGCCAGCAGCTTAGGAGGCAGGATTGAAAAACTGTTTTTT.

The V call is TRBV7-6, the J call TRBJ2-7; 12 positions agree with TRBD1. Germline V gives CDR1 SGHVS, CDR2 FNYEAQ. This CDR3 is built from 19 residues. The junction had 13 bases not matched to a gene; V was cut back by 2 bases and J by 2 bases. This CDR3 reads CASSLPGQGASLTTYEQYF. The DNA of the CDR3 is TGTGCCAGCAGCTTACCGGGACAGGGGGCCTCCCTAACAACCTACGAGCAGTACTTC.

The rearrangement links TRBV6-5 to TRBJ1-6; D gene unclear. The CDR3 is made up of 14 amino acids. The V gene lost 2 bases and the J gene lost 7 bases, with 9 bases spanning the gap. CDR1 and CDR2 from the germline V gene are MNHEY and SVGAGI. CDR3 sequence: CASSYSYTNSPLHF. The DNA of the CDR3 is TGTGCCAGCAGTTACAGCTACACCAATTCACCCCTCCACTTT.

The V and J genes are TRBV28 and TRBJ1-5; D might be TRBD1 (6 bases). The V end was cut by 7 bases, the J end by 9 bases, with 19 bases between. The CDR3 is 14 residues long. Germline CDR1 and CDR2: MDHEN and SYDVKM. DNA for the CDR3: TGTGCCAGCATCGATATACAGGGTATGACGCCCCAGCATTTT. Translating gives CASIDIQGMTPQHF.

This clone has a single count. In the same sample, other DNA sequences code for this CDR3. V usage is TRBV27 and J usage is TRBJ2-1, with 11 bases matching TRBD2. The germline CDR1 and CDR2 sequences are MNHEY and SMNVEV (reference sequence). The junction had 6 bases not matched to a gene; V was cut back by 7 bases and J by 4 bases. The CDR3 is 15 residues long. CDR3 in DNA: TGTGCCAGCACCCCAGGGACTAGCGGATACAATGAGCAGTTCTTC. This codes for CASTPGTSGYNEQFF.

The chain carries TRBV14 and TRBJ2-7; D is perhaps TRBD1 or TRBD2 (5 bases each). Deletions cut 4 bases from V and 3 bases from J, with 13 bases between. The CDR3 runs 14 residues. CDR1 is SGHDN and CDR2 is FVKESK in the germline V gene. Here the CDR3 DNA reads TGTGCCAGCAGCCCCCTAGCAGGGAGCTACGAGCAGTACTTC. Protein: CASSPLAGSYEQYF.

The V and J genes are TRBV19 and TRBJ2-5; D gene uncertain. Germline CDR1 and CDR2: LNHDA and SQIVND (reference sequence). The CDR3 has 12 residues. The ends were cut back, 3 bases at V and 2 bases at J, with 4 bases in the middle. In DNA form, the CDR3 reads TGTGCCAGTAGTATCACACAAGAGACCCAGTACTTC. It yields the protein CASSITQETQYF.

The chain has TRBV6-5 and TRBJ2-7, with D hard to call. Per germline, CDR1 MNHEY and CDR2 SVGAGI. The CDR3 is 14 amino acids. The V and J ends lost 3 bases and 3 bases respectively, with 12 bases between them. The chain's CDR3 is CASSYNTAHYEQYF. In DNA, the CDR3 is TGTGCCAGCAGTTATAATACGGCACACTACGAGCAGTACTTC.

The V call is TRBV4-1, the J call TRBJ2-2; D might be TRBD1 or TRBD2, each matching 6 bases. In germline, CDR1 is MGHRA, CDR2 YSYEKL. The CDR3 consists of 15 residues. Trimming took 4 bases from V and 7 from J, leaving 16 bases between them. The CDR3 nucleotides read TGCGCCAGCAGCCCGGGGGCCTTCTCGTTCGGGGAGCTGTTTTTT. This translates into CASSPGAFSFGELFF.

This sequence joins TRBV19 and TRBJ1-4; D call uncertain. The germline V gene encodes CDR1 LNHDA and CDR2 SQIVND (reference sequence). The V and J ends lost 3 bases and 0 bases respectively, with 17 bases between them. This CDR3 region has 18 residues. CDR3 DNA: TGTGCCAGTAGTATGGGGAACACAGTAGGTCCAACTAATGAAAAACTGTTTTTT. This gives the protein CASSMGNTVGPTNEKLFF. The full variable domain, completed using reference TRBV19 and TRBJ1-4, is DGGITQSPKYLFRKEGQNVTLSCEQNLNHDAMYWYRQDPGQGLRLIYYSQIVNDFQKGDIAEGYSVSREKKESFPLTVTSAQKNPTAFYLCASSMGNTVGPTNEKLFFGSGTQLSVL.

The table lists this clone with a count of one. V usage is TRBV29-1 and J usage is TRBJ1-4; no reliable D call. Germline loops: CDR1 SQVTM, CDR2 ANQGSEA. Trimming took off 5 bases at V and 3 bases at J, with 13 bases between the two ends. The CDR3 length is 14 residues. This CDR3 is CSVQGGSANEKLFF. In DNA form, the CDR3 reads TGCAGCGTTCAAGGAGGCAGCGCTAATGAAAAACTGTTTTTT.

Only a few counts were recorded for this clone. The genes are TRBV2 and TRBJ1-1; a weak D match, TRBD1 (5 bases). The V end was cut by 6 bases, the J end by 0 bases, with 17 bases between. The CDR3 length is 16 residues. Germline loops: CDR1 SNHLY, CDR2 FYNNEI. In DNA, the CDR3 is TGTGCCAGCAGGGGCAGAAGGACATACATGAACACTGAAGCTTTCTTT. It encodes CASRGRRTYMNTEAFF.